This T cell receptor beta chain stems from a study of T cell repertoires in cytomegalovirus infection. Looking at the study overall: In the study, CMV epitopes included recently identified HLA-C-restricted and well-studied HLA-B-restricted ones. Matching HLA type, along with CMV infection, was indicated by public TCR beta signatures. Regarding the study as a whole: Totalled public TCR beta family frequency picked out people who carried CMV plus the relevant HLA. Dominating the ex vivo response were TCR beta clonotypes that were CMV-specific and HLA-C-restricted.

For this clonotype: Antigen: not known.

Trimming removed 5 bases at V and 3 bases at J, with 14 bases between. Per the germline V gene, CDR1 is SGHVS and CDR2 is FQNEAQ. This CDR3 has 14 residues. TCRdb analysed the reads with MiXCR anew, one entry per CDR3 protein. The sample yields hundreds of thousands of distinct CDR3 sequences, about 33% seen once. The rearrangement joins TRBV7-8 to TRBJ2-7, with D tentatively TRBD1 (5 bases). Sequencing used cultured PBMCs, obtained from culture after CMV antigen stimulation. The sequence was collected from a human donor in good health (CMV status not recorded). Some clones in this sample may be carry-over from other donors' samples. CDR3 DNA: TGTGCCAGCAGCCGCGGCAGGGAAGGCTACGAGCAGTACTTC. Its translation: CASSRGREGYEQYF.